These 7 T cell receptor beta chains came from one sample sequenced in a study of CD8 T cells in Susac syndrome. An input of about 0.45 to 1 ug of RNA was subjected to reverse transcription using random hexamers. Each CDR3 protein is one row after TCRdb ran MiXCR on the immunoSEQ multiplex PCR reads. The sample includes some 200,000 distinct CDR3 sequences, roughly 96% seen only once; the top ten take roughly 0.088%. Material: CD4+ T cells from PBMCs. These receptors came from a human donor with multiple sclerosis.

The table lists this clonotype with a count of one. This sequence joins TRBV5-1 and TRBJ1-2, with a weak D call TRBD1 (5 bases). Germline V gives CDR1 SGHRS, CDR2 YFSETQ. V lost 2 bases and J lost 7, with 9 bases in between. This CDR3 contains 12 residues. The CDR3 region has the DNA TGCGCCAGCAGCTTCGACAGAACTGGCTACACCTTC. This encodes CASSFDRTGYTF.

The chain combines TRBV12-3 or TRBV12-4 with TRBJ2-7, with 7 positions matching TRBD2. V lost 10 bases and J lost 1; bases outside the gene matches: 10. The CDR3 is made up of 14 amino acids. CDR3 sequence reads: CATGKSSGSYEQYF. The CDR3, as DNA: TGTGCCACCGGCAAGAGTAGCGGGTCCTACGAGCAGTACTTC.

The V call is TRBV7-3, the J call TRBJ2-3, with D possibly TRBD2 on 6 matching bases. Germline CDR1 is SGHTA and CDR2 is FQGTGA. Trimming took off 2 bases at V and 4 bases at J, with 16 bases between the two ends. The CDR3 is made up of 16 amino acids. This CDR3 is CASSLGRSVSADTQYF. The DNA of the CDR3 is TGTGCCAGCAGCTTAGGGAGGTCCGTTTCAGCAGATACGCAGTATTTT.

This chain connects TRBV20-1 to TRBJ1-1; weak D call: TRBD1 (5 bases). V shed 1 base and J shed 5 bases, with 8 bases lying between them. From germline, CDR1 is DFQATT and CDR2 SNEGSKA (reference sequence). The CDR3 spans 12 residues. The CDR3 sequence is CSARGSGTEAFF. CDR3 in DNA: TGCAGTGCTAGAGGGTCAGGGACTGAAGCTTTCTTT.

The chain employs TRBV5-6 and TRBJ2-7, with 7 bases that match TRBD1. V lost 0 bases, J lost 3 bases, and 3 bases stayed unmatched. This CDR3 comprises 14 residues. The germline V gene encodes CDR1 SGHDT and CDR2 YYEEEE. CDR3 residues: CASSLVGQDYEQYF. For the CDR3, the DNA is TGTGCCAGCAGCTTGGTCGGACAGGACTACGAGCAGTACTTC.

The chain joins TRBV5-6 to TRBJ2-1; D is undetermined. V shed 0 bases and J shed 9 bases, with 7 bases lying between them. The CDR3 is 12 amino acids. CDR1 is SGHDT and CDR2 is YYEEEE in the germline V gene. The CDR3 here is CASSLASGEQFF. CDR3 in DNA: TGTGCCAGCAGCTTGGCGTCCGGTGAGCAGTTCTTC.

The CDR3 loop is CASSNTGVSYTF. The CDR3 coding sequence is TGTGCCAGCAGTAACACAGGGGTTAGCTACACCTTC. This rearrangement joins TRBV27 to TRBJ1-2; 7 nucleotides align to TRBD1. Germline V CDR1 and CDR2: MNHEY, SMNVEV (reference sequence). Germline trimming cut 5 bases from V and 9 bases from J; bases unmatched to any gene: 6. The CDR3 runs to 12 residues.